The 18 T cell receptor beta chains given below trace back to one sample, sequenced in a study of cytomegalovirus exposure and HLA in healthy donors. PCR primers comprised 60 Vbeta and 13 Jbeta primers. Assay used: immunoSEQ multiplex PCR; TCRdb lists only in-frame clones, some missing. The listing records fewer than 110,000 clones. The specimen sequenced was PBMCs. Receptor source: a man between 35 and 55 years old in good health and CMV-seronegative.

This rearrangement joins TRBV27 to TRBJ2-7; TRBD2 agrees at 14 bases. V shed 2 bases and J 6 bases; nucleotides not matched to a gene: 9. The germline CDR1 and CDR2 sequences are MNHEY and SMNVEV (reference sequence). This CDR3 spans 17 amino acids. The CDR3 sequence: CASSLQGLAGVRSEQYF. DNA of the CDR3: TGTGCCAGCAGTTTACAGGGACTAGCGGGAGTGAGATCCGAGCAGTACTTC.

This chain links TRBV9 with TRBJ2-1, with TRBD2 matching 11 bases. Trimming at V came to 0 bases and at J to 5 bases, leaving 7 bases not matched to a gene. The germline V gene has CDR1 SGDLS and CDR2 YYNGEE. The CDR3 covers 17 residues. The CDR3 here is CASSVAGEGLADNEQFF. The CDR3 DNA reads TGTGCCAGCAGCGTAGCCGGGGAGGGACTAGCGGACAATGAGCAGTTCTTC. Together with reference TRBV9 and TRBJ2-1, the CDR3 gives the full variable domain: DSGVTQTPKHLITATGQRVTLRCSPRSGDLSVYWYQQSLDQGLQFLIQYYNGEERAKGNILERFSAQQFPDLHSELNLSSLELGDSALYFCASSVAGEGLADNEQFFGPGTRLTVL.

The rearrangement uses TRBV5-1 and TRBJ2-7, with D maybe TRBD1 (6 bases). Between the trimmed V and J ends, which lost 4 bases and 0 bases, there was a span of 11 bases. The CDR3 has 14 amino acids. Germline CDR1 is SGHRS and CDR2 is YFSETQ. The CDR3 region is CASSDQGTSYEQYF. The CDR3 DNA reads as TGCGCCAGCAGCGACCAGGGGACCTCCTACGAGCAGTACTTC.

V usage is TRBV20-1 and J usage is TRBJ1-4, with D perhaps matching TRBD1 (5 bases). The CDR3 is made up of 11 amino acids. Germline V gene data show CDR1 as DFQATT and CDR2 as SNEGSKA (reference sequence). CDR3 protein: CSLWGVGKLFF. The CDR3 nucleotides are TGCAGCCTATGGGGGGTCGGAAAACTGTTTTTT.

The chain couples TRBV5-6 to TRBJ2-3, with 12 bases matching TRBD2. This CDR3 is built from 18 residues. Germline V gene sequence: CDR1 SGHDT, CDR2 YYEEEE. V shed 2 bases and J 1 base; nucleotides not matched to a gene: 8. The CDR3 loop reads CASSFGLAGSFGTDTQYF. The DNA for the CDR3 is TGTGCCAGCAGCTTCGGACTAGCGGGATCGTTTGGCACAGATACGCAGTATTTT.

The gene calls are TRBV9 and TRBJ2-3; D is possibly TRBD1 (6 bases). The CDR3 runs 16 residues. The V end was cut by 2 bases, the J end by 1 base, with 14 bases between. Germline V gives CDR1 SGDLS, CDR2 YYNGEE. The CDR3 nucleotides read TGTGCCAGCAGCGTCGTTACAGGGCTCGGCACAGATACGCAGTATTTT. Translating gives CASSVVTGLGTDTQYF.

The rearrangement joins TRBV30 to TRBJ2-5, with 11 bases that match TRBD1. CDR1 is GTSNPN, CDR2 SVGIG, per germline (reference sequence). The CDR3 length is 17 residues. The V and J ends lost 2 bases and 0 bases, in that order; junction bases with no gene match: 8. The DNA for the CDR3 is TGTGCCTGGAGTAAGCGGACAGGGGGCGCCCACCAAGAGACCCAGTACTTC. Translating gives CAWSKRTGGAHQETQYF.

The chain is built from TRBV27 and TRBJ1-2, with 7 bases identical to TRBD1. The CDR3 loop spans 16 amino acids. The ends lost 3 bases at V and 1 base at J; junction bases unmatched: 8. Per germline, CDR1 MNHEY and CDR2 SMNVEV (reference sequence). The CDR3 loop reads CASSFSMDRINYGYTF. CDR3 sequence (DNA): TGTGCCAGCAGTTTCTCAATGGACAGGATTAACTATGGCTACACCTTC.

The chain combines TRBV11-2 with TRBJ1-2, with TRBD1 identical over 8 bases. Trimming cost V 5 bases and J 5 bases; bases outside gene matches: 7. CDR1 is SGHAT, CDR2 FQNNGV, per germline. CDR3 size: 14 residues. As DNA, the CDR3 is TGTGCCAGCAGCCCTGGACAGGGCCCTTATGGCTACACCTTC. Amino acids: CASSPGQGPYGYTF.

With respect to this clone: The junction departs from germline at one end; a sequencing error may be responsible. The chain carries TRBV7-2 and TRBJ2-1; possibly TRBD1 for D (5 bases). Germline values: CDR1 SGHTA, CDR2 FQGNSA. The CDR3 has 12 residues. The CDR3 loop reads CASSPRVGKTVF. The CDR3 DNA is TGTGCCAGCAGCCCTCGGGTAGGGAAGACAGTCTTC.

The chain carries TRBV10-3 and TRBJ1-4; D is uncertain. CDR3 length: 11 amino acids. Germline V CDR1 and CDR2: ENHRY, SYGVKD. With 6 bases removed from V and 8 bases from J, the gap between germline ends came to 7 bases. Here the CDR3 reads CAISQLEKLFF. CDR3 nucleotide sequence: TGTGCCATCAGCCAACTCGAAAAACTGTTTTTT.

V gene TRBV6-5 combines with J gene TRBJ1-1; D is uncertain. V lost 7 bases, J lost 3 bases, and 12 bases lay in between. Per germline, CDR1 MNHEY and CDR2 SVGAGI. This CDR3 is 13 amino acids long. CDR3 bases: TGTGCCAGCATTGATACAGACCACACTGAAGCTTTCTTT. This codes for CASIDTDHTEAFF.

V gene TRBV4-3 combines with J gene TRBJ2-3; D might be TRBD1 (5 bases). V gave up 1 base and J gave up 0 bases, with 8 bases separating them. There are 15 residues in the CDR3. Germline CDR1 and CDR2: LGHNA and YSLEER. CDR3 bases: TGCGCCAGCAGCCAAGGACAGCCAAGCACAGATACGCAGTATTTT. Residues: CASSQGQPSTDTQYF.

J is TRBJ2-5 and V is TRBV5-1; D unclear. The germline V gene encodes CDR1 SGHRS and CDR2 YFSETQ. The CDR3 sequence is 14 residues long. V lost 1 base and J lost 2, with 9 bases in between. This chain's CDR3 is CASSLSSQQETQYF. The CDR3 DNA sequence: TGCGCCAGCAGCTTGTCGTCGCAGCAAGAGACCCAGTACTTC.

This chain uses TRBV5-1 with TRBJ2-5, with 12 bases lining up with TRBD2. J was trimmed by 4 bases and V by 0 bases; bases with no gene match: 4. The CDR3 loop spans 16 amino acids. In germline, CDR1 is SGHRS, CDR2 YFSETQ. This chain's CDR3 is CASSLAELAGGETQYF. The CDR3 DNA sequence: TGCGCCAGCAGCTTGGCTGAACTAGCGGGGGGAGAGACCCAGTACTTC.

This chain links TRBV11-2 with TRBJ2-1, with 10 bases aligning to TRBD1. CDR3 length: 16 amino acids. Germline V gives CDR1 SGHAT, CDR2 FQNNGV. The trim removed 3 bases at V and 7 bases at J, leaving 9 bases unmatched. The CDR3 DNA reads TGTGCCAGCAGCTTCCCGGGACAGGGGTGGCTAAATGAGCAGTTCTTC. It codes for CASSFPGQGWLNEQFF.

CDR3 DNA: TGTGCCAGCAGACCTCCACCAGGACACACAGATACGCAGTATTTT. Protein sequence: CASRPPPGHTDTQYF. The chain carries TRBV6-5 and TRBJ2-3; D possibly corresponds to TRBD1 (5 bases). V was pared by 6 bases and J by 2 bases, with 15 bases between. The CDR3 extends over 15 amino acids. Germline V gene sequence: CDR1 MNHEY, CDR2 SVGAGI.

The V gene is TRBV27, the J gene TRBJ2-5; 8 positions agree with TRBD1. TRBJ2-7 explains the end of the DNA better; the J call may be wrong. Germline CDR1 reads MNHEY; CDR2 reads SMNVEV (reference sequence). This CDR3 has 15 residues. The chain's CDR3 is CASSIPGTGPYEQYF. For the CDR3, the DNA is TGTGCCAGCAGTATCCCCGGGACAGGTCCCTACGAGCAGTACTTC.